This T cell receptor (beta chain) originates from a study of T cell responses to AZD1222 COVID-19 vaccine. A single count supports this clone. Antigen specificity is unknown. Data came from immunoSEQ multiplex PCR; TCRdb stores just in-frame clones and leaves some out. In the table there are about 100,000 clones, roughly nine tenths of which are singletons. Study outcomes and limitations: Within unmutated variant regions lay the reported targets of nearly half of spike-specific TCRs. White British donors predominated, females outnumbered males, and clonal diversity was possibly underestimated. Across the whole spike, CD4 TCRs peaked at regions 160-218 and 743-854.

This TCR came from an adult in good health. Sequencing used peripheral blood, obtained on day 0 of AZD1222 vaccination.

The CDR3 bases are TGTGCCAGCAGCTCCGGGACATTCCCCGTCTACACCTTC. Amino acids: CASSSGTFPVYTF. The chain uses TRBV7-9 and TRBJ1-2; perhaps TRBD1 as D (6 bases). CDR3 size: 13 residues. CDR1 and CDR2 from the germline V gene are SEHNR and FQNEAQ (reference sequence). Trimming pared 4 bases from V and 10 bases from J, leaving 16 bases between.